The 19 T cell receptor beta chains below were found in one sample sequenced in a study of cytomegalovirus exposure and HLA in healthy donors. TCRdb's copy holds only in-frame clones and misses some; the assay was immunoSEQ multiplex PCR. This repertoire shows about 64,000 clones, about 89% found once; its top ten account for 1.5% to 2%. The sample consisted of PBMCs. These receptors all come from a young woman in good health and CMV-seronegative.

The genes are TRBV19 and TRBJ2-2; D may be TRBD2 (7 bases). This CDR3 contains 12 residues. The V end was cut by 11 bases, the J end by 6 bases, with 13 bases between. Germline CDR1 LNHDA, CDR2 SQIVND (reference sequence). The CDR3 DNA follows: TGTGCCGCAGACGGGGGGCCCGGGGAGCTGTTTTTT. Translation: CAADGGPGELFF. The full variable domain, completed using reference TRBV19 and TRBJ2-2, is DGGITQSPKYLFRKEGQNVTLSCEQNLNHDAMYWYRQDPGQGLRLIYYSQIVNDFQKGDIAEGYSVSREKKESFPLTVTSAQKNPTAFYLCAADGGPGELFFGEGSRLTVL.

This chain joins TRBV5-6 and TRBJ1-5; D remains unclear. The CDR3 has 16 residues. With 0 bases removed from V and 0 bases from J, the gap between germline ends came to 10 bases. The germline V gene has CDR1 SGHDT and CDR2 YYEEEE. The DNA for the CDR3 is TGTGCCAGCAGCTTGGGCCCAGGAATTAGCAATCAGCCCCAGCATTTT. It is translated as CASSLGPGISNQPQHF.

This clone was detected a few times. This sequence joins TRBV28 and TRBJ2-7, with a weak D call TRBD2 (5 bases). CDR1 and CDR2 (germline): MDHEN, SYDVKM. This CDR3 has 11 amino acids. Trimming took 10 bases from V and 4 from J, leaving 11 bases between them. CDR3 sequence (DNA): TGTGCCACACGGGGTCCTTACGAGCAGTACTTC. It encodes CATRGPYEQYF.

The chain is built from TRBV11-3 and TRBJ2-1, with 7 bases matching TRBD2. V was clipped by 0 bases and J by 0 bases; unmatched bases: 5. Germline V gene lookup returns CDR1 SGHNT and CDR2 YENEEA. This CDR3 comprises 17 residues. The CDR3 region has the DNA TGTGCCAGCAGCTTAGATCAAGGCGGGAGCTCCTACAATGAGCAGTTCTTC. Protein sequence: CASSLDQGGSSYNEQFF.

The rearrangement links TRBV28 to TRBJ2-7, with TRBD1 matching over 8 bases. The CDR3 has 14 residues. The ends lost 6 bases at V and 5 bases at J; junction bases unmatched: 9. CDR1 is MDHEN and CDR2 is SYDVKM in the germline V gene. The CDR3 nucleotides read TGTGCCAGCAGCGGACAGGGAACGGTCGACGAGCAGTACTTC. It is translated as CASSGQGTVDEQYF. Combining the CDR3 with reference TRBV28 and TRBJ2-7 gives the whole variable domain DVKVTQSSRYLVKRTGEKVFLECVQDMDHENMFWYRQDPGLGLRLIYFSYDVKMKEKGDIPEGYSVSREKKERFSLILESASTNQTSMYLCASSGQGTVDEQYFGPGTRLTVT.

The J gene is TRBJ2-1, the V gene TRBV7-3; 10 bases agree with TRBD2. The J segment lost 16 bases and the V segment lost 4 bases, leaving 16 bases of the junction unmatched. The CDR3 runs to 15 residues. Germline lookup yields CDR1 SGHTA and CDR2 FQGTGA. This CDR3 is CASSSDRGQREGVFF. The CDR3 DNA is TGTGCCAGCAGCTCCGACAGGGGACAGCGGGAGGGCGTTTTCTTC.

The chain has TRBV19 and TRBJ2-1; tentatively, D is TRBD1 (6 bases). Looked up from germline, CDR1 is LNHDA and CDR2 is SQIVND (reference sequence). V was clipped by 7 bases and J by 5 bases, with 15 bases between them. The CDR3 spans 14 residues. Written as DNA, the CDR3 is TGTGCCAGTAACCCGAGGGGACACGACAATGAGCAGTTCTTC. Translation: CASNPRGHDNEQFF. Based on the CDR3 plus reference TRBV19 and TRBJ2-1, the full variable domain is DGGITQSPKYLFRKEGQNVTLSCEQNLNHDAMYWYRQDPGQGLRLIYYSQIVNDFQKGDIAEGYSVSREKKESFPLTVTSAQKNPTAFYLCASNPRGHDNEQFFGPGTRLTVL.

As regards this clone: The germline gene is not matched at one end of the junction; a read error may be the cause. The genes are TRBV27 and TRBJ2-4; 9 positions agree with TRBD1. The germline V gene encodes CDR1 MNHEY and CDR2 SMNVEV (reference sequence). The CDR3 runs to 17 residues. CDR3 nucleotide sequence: TGTGTCAGCAGATCGGGACAGGGTTGGGCAGCCAAAAACATTCAGTACTTC. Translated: CVSRSGQGWAAKNIQYF.

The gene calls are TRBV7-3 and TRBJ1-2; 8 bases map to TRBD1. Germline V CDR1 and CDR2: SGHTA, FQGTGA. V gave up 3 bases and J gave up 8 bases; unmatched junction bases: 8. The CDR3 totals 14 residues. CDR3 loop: CASSFGTGQGGYTF. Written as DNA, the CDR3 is TGTGCCAGCAGCTTCGGGACAGGACAGGGCGGCTACACCTTC.

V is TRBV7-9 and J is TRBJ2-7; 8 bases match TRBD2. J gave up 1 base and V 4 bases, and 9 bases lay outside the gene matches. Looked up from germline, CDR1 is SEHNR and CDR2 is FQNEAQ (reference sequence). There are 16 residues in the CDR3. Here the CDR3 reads CASSSGPGGRSYEQYF. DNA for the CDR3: TGTGCCAGCAGCTCCGGGCCGGGGGGGAGGTCCTACGAGCAGTACTTC.

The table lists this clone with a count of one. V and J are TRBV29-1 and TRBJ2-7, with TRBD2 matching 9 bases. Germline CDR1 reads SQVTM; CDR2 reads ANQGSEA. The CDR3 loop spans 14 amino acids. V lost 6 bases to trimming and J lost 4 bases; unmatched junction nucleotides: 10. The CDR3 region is CSVKEGREGYEQYF. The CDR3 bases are TGCAGCGTCAAAGAGGGGCGGGAGGGATACGAGCAGTACTTC.

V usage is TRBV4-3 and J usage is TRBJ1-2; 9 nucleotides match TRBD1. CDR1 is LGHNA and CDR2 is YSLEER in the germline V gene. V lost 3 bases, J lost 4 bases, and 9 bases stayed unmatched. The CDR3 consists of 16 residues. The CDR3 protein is CASSQADRGRSYGYTF. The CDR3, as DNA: TGCGCCAGCAGCCAGGCGGACAGGGGAAGGAGCTATGGCTACACCTTC.

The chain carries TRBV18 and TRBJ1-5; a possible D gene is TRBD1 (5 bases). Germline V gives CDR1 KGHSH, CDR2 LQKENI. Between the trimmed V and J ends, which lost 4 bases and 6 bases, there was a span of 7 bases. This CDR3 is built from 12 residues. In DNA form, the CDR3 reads TGTGCCAGCTCACAAACAGGTCAGCCCCAGCATTTT. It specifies CASSQTGQPQHF.

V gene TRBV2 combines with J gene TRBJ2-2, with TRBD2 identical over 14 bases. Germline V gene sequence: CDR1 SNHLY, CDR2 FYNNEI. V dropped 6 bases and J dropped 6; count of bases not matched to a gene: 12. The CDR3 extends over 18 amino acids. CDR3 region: CASSAVGTSGSFAGELFF. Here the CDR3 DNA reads TGTGCCAGCAGCGCTGTCGGGACTAGCGGGAGTTTCGCCGGGGAGCTGTTTTTT.

The chain's CDR3 is CASSSGTDQETQYF. CDR3 coding DNA: TGCGCCAGCAGTTCCGGGACAGACCAAGAGACCCAGTACTTC. The V gene is TRBV4-1, the J gene TRBJ2-5; TRBD1 agrees at 7 bases. CDR3 length: 14 amino acids. J lost 0 bases, V lost 6 bases, and 4 bases had no gene match. Germline V CDR1 and CDR2: MGHRA, YSYEKL.

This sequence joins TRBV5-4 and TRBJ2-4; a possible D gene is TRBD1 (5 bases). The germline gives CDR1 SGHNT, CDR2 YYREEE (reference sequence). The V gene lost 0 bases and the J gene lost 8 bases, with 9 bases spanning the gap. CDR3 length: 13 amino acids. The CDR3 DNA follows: TGTGCCAGCAGCTTGGAGGGGATGGACATTCAGTACTTC. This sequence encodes CASSLEGMDIQYF.

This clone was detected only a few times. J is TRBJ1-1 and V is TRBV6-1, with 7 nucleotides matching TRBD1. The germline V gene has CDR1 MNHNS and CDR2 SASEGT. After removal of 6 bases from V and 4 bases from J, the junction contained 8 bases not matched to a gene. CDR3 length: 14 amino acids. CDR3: CASRDTNRGTEAFF. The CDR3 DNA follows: TGTGCCAGCAGGGATACTAACAGGGGCACTGAAGCTTTCTTT.

The CDR3 loop reads CASSIDVETEAFF. DNA for the CDR3: TGTGCCAGTAGTATAGATGTGGAGACTGAAGCTTTCTTT. The rearrangement joins TRBV19 to TRBJ1-1; unclear D gene. Germline V gene data show CDR1 as LNHDA and CDR2 as SQIVND (reference sequence). This CDR3 spans 13 amino acids. V dropped 0 bases and J dropped 5 bases, with 7 bases sitting between them. Using reference TRBV19 and TRBJ1-1 for the parts outside the CDR3, the full variable domain is DGGITQSPKYLFRKEGQNVTLSCEQNLNHDAMYWYRQDPGQGLRLIYYSQIVNDFQKGDIAEGYSVSREKKESFPLTVTSAQKNPTAFYLCASSIDVETEAFFGQGTRLTVV.

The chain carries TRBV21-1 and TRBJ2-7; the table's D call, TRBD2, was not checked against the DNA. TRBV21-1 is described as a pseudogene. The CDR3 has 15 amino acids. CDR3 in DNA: TGTGCCAGCAGCAAAGCTGTCGGAGCCTCCTACGAGCAGTACTTC. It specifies CASSKAVGASYEQYF.